Below, 25 T cell receptor beta chains from the same sample are listed, as sequenced in a study of cytomegalovirus exposure and HLA in healthy donors. The PCR used 60 Vbeta and 13 Jbeta primers. TCRdb's table, derived via immunoSEQ multiplex PCR, lists solely in-frame clones and lacks some. The sample yields approximately 170,000 clones, about 79% seen once. The source material was PBMCs. The source is a female donor in good health and CMV-seronegative.

The genes are TRBV5-1 and TRBJ2-3, with 11 bases that match TRBD2. V shed 0 bases, J shed 2 bases, and the junction held 11 bases outside the gene matches. CDR1 is SGHRS and CDR2 is YFSETQ in the germline V gene. The CDR3 is 19 residues long. The CDR3 nucleotides read TGCGCCAGCAGCTTGGAGGCTAGCGGGGGGCCGGGTGCCACAGATACGCAGTATTTT. Its protein is CASSLEASGGPGATDTQYF.

The chain carries TRBV2 and TRBJ2-7; D unclear. The ends were cut back, 4 bases at V and 2 bases at J, with 9 bases in the middle. Germline assignment: CDR1 SNHLY and CDR2 FYNNEI. This CDR3 region has 13 residues. In DNA form, the CDR3 reads TGTGCCAGCAGTGTTGGGCTGACCTACGAGCAGTACTTC. The encoded protein is CASSVGLTYEQYF.

This clone showed up just once. The chain uses TRBV4-3 and TRBJ1-2, with TRBD1 matching over 7 bases. The J segment lost 6 bases and the V segment lost 4 bases, leaving 8 bases of the junction unmatched. The CDR3 totals 14 residues. CDR1 and CDR2 from the germline V gene are LGHNA and YSLEER. The CDR3 DNA reads as TGCGCCAGCAGCCCACAGGGGAACCTGAATGGCTACACCTTC. Protein product: CASSPQGNLNGYTF.

CDR3 loop: CASSSGTSGSGGWTQYF. Written as DNA, the CDR3 is TGCGCCAGCAGCTCCGGGACTAGCGGGAGTGGGGGCTGGACGCAGTATTTT. V and J are TRBV5-1 and TRBJ2-3; 14 positions agree with TRBD2. V dropped 3 bases and J dropped 9; count of bases not matched to a gene: 12. The germline CDR1 and CDR2 sequences are SGHRS and YFSETQ. This CDR3 is built from 17 residues.

The V gene is TRBV6-6, the J gene TRBJ2-7; TRBD2 agrees at 13 bases. Trimming at V came to 8 bases and at J to 4 bases, leaving 8 bases not matched to a gene. This CDR3 region has 15 residues. From germline, CDR1 is MNHNY and CDR2 SVGAGI (reference sequence). The DNA for the CDR3 is TGTGCCAGCGGACTGACTAGCGGGAGGTCATACGAGCAGTACTTC. As protein: CASGLTSGRSYEQYF.

The CDR3 nucleotides read TGTGCCAGCAGTGATGACCAGGGTTCCACTGAAGCTTTCTTT. Residues: CASSDDQGSTEAFF. This chain joins TRBV6-5 and TRBJ1-1; a weak D match, TRBD1 (5 bases). The CDR3 is 14 amino acids. From germline, CDR1 is MNHEY and CDR2 SVGAGI. V was shortened by 5 bases and J by 4 bases, with 14 bases between the two germline ends.

The chain is built from TRBV9 and TRBJ1-1; D perhaps matches TRBD1 (5 bases). Germline V gene data show CDR1 as SGDLS and CDR2 as YYNGEE. The CDR3 has 16 amino acids. V gave up 0 bases and J gave up 1 base, with 13 bases separating them. The CDR3 loop reads CASSVGRERGNTEAFF. The CDR3 region has the DNA TGTGCCAGCAGCGTAGGGAGGGAAAGGGGGAACACTGAAGCTTTCTTT.

In the case of this clone: The sample holds other DNA sequences that translate to the same CDR3. The chain employs TRBV28 and TRBJ1-2; 12 nucleotides line up with TRBD1. The CDR3 is made up of 15 amino acids. V was pared by 5 bases and J by 8 bases, with 9 bases of the junction left unmatched. In germline, CDR1 is MDHEN, CDR2 SYDVKM. The CDR3 DNA sequence: TGTGCCAGCAGTCTACCGGGACAGGGGGCGCGGGGCTACACCTTC. Translated: CASSLPGQGARGYTF.

This chain connects TRBV6-1 to TRBJ2-7; possibly TRBD1 for D (6 bases). Germline V CDR1 and CDR2: MNHNS, SASEGT. The CDR3 has 14 amino acids. V shed 5 bases and J shed 2 bases, with 13 bases lying between them. CDR3 sequence reads: CASSSQGLTYEQYF. CDR3 nucleotides: TGTGCCAGCAGTTCACAGGGCCTAACCTACGAGCAGTACTTC.

CDR3: CASSANPGGEAFF. CDR3 in DNA: TGTGCCAGCAGCGCCAACCCAGGGGGTGAAGCTTTCTTT. This chain joins TRBV6-5 and TRBJ1-1; TRBD1 agrees at 7 bases. V lost 6 bases and J lost 7; bases outside the gene matches: 8. The CDR3 consists of 13 residues. Germline CDR1 reads MNHEY; CDR2 reads SVGAGI.

This clone came up a few times. J is TRBJ2-3 and V is TRBV7-9; a possible D gene is TRBD2 (6 bases). V dropped 1 base and J dropped 0 bases, with 20 bases sitting between them. The CDR3 length is 19 residues. Germline lookup yields CDR1 SEHNR and CDR2 FQNEAQ (reference sequence). CDR3 residues: CASSLDWGGIRTSTDTQYF. Written as DNA, the CDR3 is TGTGCCAGCAGCTTAGATTGGGGCGGGATTCGTACGAGCACAGATACGCAGTATTTT.

The chain links TRBV27 to TRBJ2-5, with TRBD1 matching over 9 bases. Near its end, the DNA agrees better with TRBJ2-7, so the J call may be wrong. The length of the CDR3 is 16 residues. Germline values: CDR1 MNHEY, CDR2 SMNVEV (reference sequence). In DNA, the CDR3 is TGTGCCAGCAGTTTCCTGACAGGGGGATTTTCCTACGAGCAGTACTTC. Residues: CASSFLTGGFSYEQYF.

V gene TRBV7-9 combines with J gene TRBJ2-7; D ambiguous. The V gene lost 5 bases and the J gene lost 5 bases, with 10 bases spanning the gap. Germline CDR1 reads SEHNR; CDR2 reads FQNEAQ (reference sequence). The CDR3 loop spans 12 amino acids. CDR3 region: CASSTKIHEQYF. The CDR3 bases are TGTGCCAGCAGCACAAAAATACACGAGCAGTACTTC.

The genes are TRBV19 and TRBJ1-1; no reliable D call. The V end was cut by 9 bases, the J end by 1 base, with 6 bases between. CDR3 length equals 11 residues. CDR1 LNHDA and CDR2 SQIVND come from the germline V gene (reference sequence). CDR3 in amino acids: CASYRNTEAFF. The CDR3 coding sequence is TGTGCCAGCTACAGGAACACTGAAGCTTTCTTT.

J is TRBJ1-1 and V is TRBV5-1; D perhaps matches TRBD1 (5 bases). The CDR3 loop spans 13 amino acids. Germline CDR1 reads SGHRS; CDR2 reads YFSETQ. V lost 0 bases and J 5 bases, leaving 8 bases between the germline ends. The CDR3: CASSLGQQTEAFF. CDR3 DNA: TGCGCCAGCAGCTTGGGACAGCAGACTGAAGCTTTCTTT.

This clone was seen a handful of times. The chain is built from TRBV6-1 and TRBJ2-5; TRBD2 aligns across 7 bases. The J call is doubtful: the DNA matches TRBJ2-7 better. Germline lookup yields CDR1 MNHNS and CDR2 SASEGT. This CDR3 is built from 14 residues. The CDR3 DNA sequence: TGTGCCAGCAGTGAAGGGACTAGGAACTACGAGCAGTACTTC. Protein product: CASSEGTRNYEQYF.

The table lists this clone with a count of one. The J gene is TRBJ2-2, the V gene TRBV2, with D perhaps TRBD2 (6 bases). Germline V gives CDR1 SNHLY, CDR2 FYNNEI. CDR3 length: 15 amino acids. Deletions cut 6 bases from V and 1 base from J, with 12 bases between. CDR3 sequence: CASRGTSLNTGELFF. The CDR3 region has the DNA TGTGCCAGCAGGGGAACTAGCTTGAACACCGGGGAGCTGTTTTTT.

V usage is TRBV5-4 and J usage is TRBJ2-3, with TRBD2 identical over 10 bases. V dropped 1 base and J dropped 7; count of bases not matched to a gene: 6. The CDR3 covers 15 residues. Germline V gene sequence: CDR1 SGHNT, CDR2 YYREEE (reference sequence). The CDR3 is CASSLSGRAENTQYF. CDR3 bases: TGTGCCAGCAGCTTGAGCGGGAGGGCCGAGAATACGCAGTATTTT.

This chain links TRBV9 with TRBJ2-5; the match to TRBD1 covers 7 bases. The germline gives CDR1 SGDLS, CDR2 YYNGEE. The CDR3 runs 16 residues. V was clipped by 0 bases and J by 4 bases; unmatched bases: 9. CDR3 sequence reads: CASSVGVRGRGETQYF. The DNA of the CDR3 is TGTGCCAGCAGCGTAGGAGTGAGGGGGCGAGGAGAGACCCAGTACTTC.

The chain employs TRBV7-9 and TRBJ1-3; D possibly corresponds to TRBD1 (6 bases). The CDR3 spans 15 residues. Deletions cut 6 bases from V and 3 bases from J, with 15 bases between. The germline V gene encodes CDR1 SEHNR and CDR2 FQNEAQ (reference sequence). Here the CDR3 DNA reads TGTGCCAGCAGTTCAAACAGGGTGGATGGAAACACCATATATTTT. Translated: CASSSNRVDGNTIYF. Full variable domain (outside the CDR3, taken from reference TRBV7-9 and TRBJ1-3): DTGVSQNPRHKITKRGQNVTFRCDPISEHNRLYWYRQTLGQGPEFLTYFQNEAQLEKSRLLSDRFSAERPKGSFSTLEIQRTEQGDSAMYLCASSSNRVDGNTIYFGEGSWLTVV.

The gene calls are TRBV28 and TRBJ2-3; 7 bases are a match to TRBD1. J gave up 2 bases and V 4 bases, and 9 bases lay outside the gene matches. Germline V CDR1 and CDR2: MDHEN, SYDVKM. The CDR3 spans 16 residues. CDR3 nucleotide sequence: TGTGCCAGCAGTTCATGGACAGGCAGGGACACAGATACGCAGTATTTT. It translates to CASSSWTGRDTDTQYF.

The chain has TRBV2 and TRBJ1-6, with a tentative D call TRBD1 (6 bases). This CDR3 has 14 residues. Germline V gene sequence: CDR1 SNHLY, CDR2 FYNNEI. Trimming removed 6 bases at V and 9 bases at J, with 15 bases between. The CDR3 DNA reads TGTGCCAGCAGCCCACAGGGCCCCTTTTCACCCCTCCACTTT. It codes for CASSPQGPFSPLHF.

This sequence joins TRBV28 and TRBJ2-1, with 8 nucleotides matching TRBD1. Germline V CDR1 and CDR2: MDHEN, SYDVKM. The length of the CDR3 is 15 residues. V shed 5 bases, J shed 2 bases, and the junction held 5 bases outside the gene matches. The CDR3 coding sequence is TGTGCCAGCAGTACTCCGACAGGGGCCTACAATGAGCAGTTCTTC. Residues: CASSTPTGAYNEQFF.

V and J are TRBV5-6 and TRBJ2-2; tentatively, D is TRBD2 (6 bases). V lost 2 bases to trimming and J lost 8 bases, with 16 bases between them. This CDR3 region has 15 residues. Germline CDR1 is SGHDT and CDR2 is YYEEEE. The CDR3 sequence is CASSLRTTLGGELFF. As DNA, the CDR3 is TGTGCCAGCAGCTTACGGACTACCCTAGGAGGGGAGCTGTTTTTT.

This clone was counted only a few times. This chain links TRBV9 with TRBJ2-1; D may be TRBD2 (7 bases). The CDR3 has 13 amino acids. The germline V gene has CDR1 SGDLS and CDR2 YYNGEE. V gave up 3 bases and J gave up 7 bases, with 11 bases separating them. Here the CDR3 reads CASSGRGGNEQFF. CDR3 sequence (DNA): TGTGCCAGCAGCGGGAGGGGGGGAAATGAGCAGTTCTTC. The whole variable domain, remainder taken from reference TRBV9 and TRBJ2-1, is DSGVTQTPKHLITATGQRVTLRCSPRSGDLSVYWYQQSLDQGLQFLIQYYNGEERAKGNILERFSAQQFPDLHSELNLSSLELGDSALYFCASSGRGGNEQFFGPGTRLTVL.